This entry is about one T cell receptor beta chain. An input of 0.5 to 1 ug of RNA was subjected to reverse transcription using random hexamers. The immunoSEQ assay covered 54 Vbeta and 13 Jbeta segments for CDR3. MiXCR, run by TCRdb on the immunoSEQ multiplex PCR reads, gives a single entry per CDR3 protein. The sample includes hundreds of thousands of distinct CDR3 sequences, 80% to 95% of them seen just once. These data are taken from a study of CD8 T cells in Susac syndrome. The sample consisted of CD8+ T cells from PBMCs. The origin of this receptor is a human donor with multiple sclerosis.

CDR3 nucleotide sequence: TGTGCCAGCAGCGCCGGGGCTGCGCCGGATGAGCAGTTCTTC. Translation: CASSAGAAPDEQFF. The rearrangement joins TRBV9 to TRBJ2-1; D tentatively reads TRBD1 or TRBD2 (5 bases each). The CDR3 runs 14 residues. Germline V gene lookup returns CDR1 SGDLS and CDR2 YYNGEE. V lost 3 bases and J 8 bases, leaving 15 bases between the germline ends.